One sample yielded the 25 T cell receptor beta chains listed below, sequenced in a study of response to subunit inactivated influenza vaccine. MiXCR was run by TCRdb on the RT-PCR reads, yielding one entry per CDR3 protein. The data contain 500,000 to 550,000 distinct CDR3 sequences, around 21% of them singletons. This sample also appeared in a second study, on T cells expressing NK-cell markers. As that report states: As the method of synthesis, 5'RACE template switching with UMIs yielded TCR beta cDNA.

The specimen was CD4+ T cells sorted from PBMCs, collected 11 to 12 days after vaccination. Every receptor here comes from a man aged 45-65 years who received an inactivated influenza vaccine.

This clonotype was seen a handful of times. This chain links TRBV7-2 with TRBJ2-7; 7 bases agree with TRBD2. Looked up from germline, CDR1 is SGHTA and CDR2 is FQGNSA. The CDR3 length is 15 residues. V dropped 3 bases and J dropped 4; count of bases not matched to a gene: 9. CDR3 loop: CASSFVSSGLYEQYF. The CDR3 DNA reads as TGTGCCAGCAGCTTTGTGAGTAGCGGGTTGTACGAGCAGTACTTC.

The J gene is TRBJ2-7, the V gene TRBV5-1, with 8 bases identical to TRBD1. This CDR3 is built from 13 residues. V lost 4 bases, J lost 5 bases, and 5 bases stayed unmatched. Germline CDR1 reads SGHRS; CDR2 reads YFSETQ. This CDR3 reads CASSVGTGHEQYF. In DNA form, the CDR3 reads TGCGCCAGCAGCGTGGGGACAGGCCACGAGCAGTACTTC.

This rearrangement joins TRBV12-3 or TRBV12-4 to TRBJ2-5, with TRBD1 identical over 7 bases. V gave up 6 bases and J gave up 5 bases; unmatched junction bases: 9. The CDR3 is 14 amino acids. CDR3 loop: CASSRRGGLETQYF. The CDR3 DNA is TGTGCCAGCAGCAGAAGAGGGGGCTTGGAGACCCAGTACTTC.

The V gene is TRBV7-2, the J gene TRBJ2-2, with 7 bases fitting TRBD2. Germline CDR1 and CDR2: SGHTA and FQGNSA. The CDR3 loop spans 16 amino acids. J lost 2 bases, V lost 1 base, and 4 bases had no gene match. CDR3 coding DNA: TGTGCCAGCAGCTTAGATCGACTAGCAAACACCGGGGAGCTGTTTTTT. Protein: CASSLDRLANTGELFF.

This clonotype was detected only a few times. The rearrangement joins TRBV14 to TRBJ2-5; D may be TRBD2 (5 bases). CDR1 and CDR2 (germline): SGHDN, FVKESK. V lost 1 base to trimming and J lost 2 bases, with 11 bases between them. The CDR3 sequence is 15 residues long. CDR3 sequence reads: CASSQGGPRQETQYF. Here the CDR3 DNA reads TGTGCCAGCAGCCAAGGAGGGCCGAGGCAAGAGACCCAGTACTTC.

The genes are TRBV19 and TRBJ1-2; D possibly corresponds to TRBD1 (5 bases). This CDR3 is 14 amino acids long. Germline CDR1 LNHDA, CDR2 SQIVND (reference sequence). V lost 7 bases and J lost 0, with 12 bases in between. The CDR3 sequence is CASTGDGPNYGYTF. The CDR3 nucleotides read TGTGCCAGTACCGGGGACGGACCTAACTATGGCTACACCTTC. Full variable domain (outside the CDR3, taken from reference TRBV19 and TRBJ1-2): DGGITQSPKYLFRKEGQNVTLSCEQNLNHDAMYWYRQDPGQGLRLIYYSQIVNDFQKGDIAEGYSVSREKKESFPLTVTSAQKNPTAFYLCASTGDGPNYGYTFGSGTRLTVV.

The rearrangement uses TRBV6-2 or TRBV6-3 and TRBJ1-5; D perhaps matches TRBD1 (5 bases). V was cut by 2 bases and J by 3 bases, with 8 bases left in between. This CDR3 has 14 amino acids. The germline V gene has CDR1 MNHEY and CDR2 SVGEGT. DNA of the CDR3: TGTGCCAGCAGTTACGGGGCCCTCAATCAGCCCCAGCATTTT. It is translated as CASSYGALNQPQHF.

As DNA, the CDR3 is TGTGCCAGCAGTCGCGTGGTGGCTAGGAACACTGAAGCTTTCTTT. It specifies CASSRVVARNTEAFF. The chain has TRBV28 and TRBJ1-1; D gene unclear. The V and J ends lost 5 bases and 1 base respectively, with 14 bases between them. CDR3 length: 15 residues. In germline, CDR1 is MDHEN, CDR2 SYDVKM.

This clonotype appeared a few times. The rearrangement joins TRBV18 to TRBJ1-5; D is ambiguous. Germline assignment: CDR1 KGHSH and CDR2 LQKENI. V lost 8 bases and J 4 bases, leaving 9 bases between the germline ends. The CDR3 spans 12 residues. CDR3 DNA sequence: TGTGCCAGCGCCGGAACTAATCAGCCCCAGCATTTT. The encoded protein is CASAGTNQPQHF.

This clonotype was detected many times. The chain joins TRBV6-2 or TRBV6-3 to TRBJ2-2; perhaps TRBD2 as D (6 bases). The V end lost 10 bases, the J end lost 5 bases, and 20 bases lay between the germline ends. The CDR3 length is 15 residues. Looked up from germline, CDR1 is MNHEY and CDR2 is SVGEGT. The DNA of the CDR3 is TGTGCCACCCAGAACCGGGAGATTCGGACCGGGGAGCTGTTTTTT. Encoded protein: CATQNREIRTGELFF.

V and J are TRBV5-8 and TRBJ2-7; 9 nucleotides align to TRBD2. Germline CDR1 SGHTS, CDR2 YDEGEE. V shed 8 bases, J shed 7 bases, and the junction held 13 bases outside the gene matches. This CDR3 region has 14 residues. In nucleotides, the CDR3 is TGTGCCAGTACATCGCGGGAGGGGCTCGGGGAGCAGTACTTC. Its translation: CASTSREGLGEQYF.

This clonotype was picked up a small number of times. The rearrangement joins TRBV4-3 to TRBJ1-2; weak D call: TRBD1 (6 bases). This CDR3 has 14 amino acids. V gave up 0 bases and J gave up 6 bases, with 11 bases separating them. The germline V gene has CDR1 LGHNA and CDR2 YSLEER. Here the CDR3 reads CASSQDYRANGYTF. The DNA for the CDR3 is TGCGCCAGCAGCCAAGATTACAGGGCGAATGGCTACACCTTC.

This chain uses TRBV7-6 with TRBJ2-1; 9 nucleotides line up with TRBD2. Germline CDR1 SGHVS, CDR2 FNYEAQ. This CDR3 has 17 residues. The ends lost 0 bases at V and 0 bases at J; junction bases unmatched: 3. The CDR3 DNA is TGTGCCAGCAGCTTAGCTCCTAGCGGGGCCTCCTACAATGAGCAGTTCTTC. Protein product: CASSLAPSGASYNEQFF.

In its sample, this clonotype was seen a few times. The V and J genes are TRBV2 and TRBJ2-3; D is perhaps TRBD1 (6 bases). This CDR3 is built from 14 residues. With 6 bases removed from V and 2 bases from J, the gap between germline ends came to 12 bases. CDR1 is SNHLY and CDR2 is FYNNEI in the germline V gene. CDR3 sequence (DNA): TGTGCCAGCAGCGGGACAACACACACAGATACGCAGTATTTT. As protein: CASSGTTHTDTQYF.

V usage is TRBV11-2 and J usage is TRBJ2-3, with 12 positions matching TRBD2. The CDR3 sequence is 16 residues long. The V and J ends lost 5 bases and 2 bases, in that order; junction bases with no gene match: 5. CDR1 and CDR2 (germline): SGHAT, FQNNGV. CDR3 nucleotides: TGTGCCAGCAGCCCAACTAGCGGGGGGTTCACAGATACGCAGTATTTT. This translates into CASSPTSGGFTDTQYF.

In its sample, this clonotype was seen a few times. The chain has TRBV12-3 or TRBV12-4 and TRBJ2-1; D may be TRBD1 or TRBD2 (5 bases each). Trimming took 10 bases from V and 0 from J, leaving 10 bases between them. The CDR3 contains 13 residues. CDR3 loop: CATGLSSYNEQFF. The CDR3 DNA is TGTGCCACGGGGCTCAGCTCCTACAATGAGCAGTTCTTC.

The V and J genes are TRBV7-9 and TRBJ2-3, with TRBD1 matching 11 bases. Trimming took 2 bases from V and 4 from J; bases not matched to a gene: 2. The CDR3 loop spans 15 amino acids. Germline assignment: CDR1 SEHNR and CDR2 FQNEAQ (reference sequence). CDR3 bases: TGTGCCAGCAGCTTATGGACAGGGGGCGCAGATACGCAGTATTTT. This translates into CASSLWTGGADTQYF.

This chain links TRBV4-3 with TRBJ1-1; D is undetermined. This CDR3 has 14 residues. The germline V and J ends were trimmed by 0 bases and 1 base, with 6 bases remaining between them. Germline assignment: CDR1 LGHNA and CDR2 YSLEER. The CDR3 spells CASSQEYRNTEAFF. In DNA, the CDR3 is TGCGCCAGCAGCCAAGAGTACAGGAACACTGAAGCTTTCTTT.

The V and J genes are TRBV15 and TRBJ2-5, with a possible D match to TRBD1 (6 bases). The V end was cut by 1 base, the J end by 2 bases, with 11 bases between. CDR1 and CDR2 from the germline V gene are LNHNV and YYDKDF (reference sequence). The CDR3 sequence is 15 residues long. The CDR3 DNA is TGTGCCACCAGCAGAGGGGCAGGGGTTCAAGAGACCCAGTACTTC. As protein: CATSRGAGVQETQYF.

V usage is TRBV5-1 and J usage is TRBJ2-5; D is unresolved. This CDR3 spans 13 amino acids. Trimming pared 6 bases from V and 3 bases from J, leaving 12 bases between. Germline-derived CDR1 and CDR2 are SGHRS and YFSETQ. The CDR3 loop is CASTEPDKETQYF. CDR3 in DNA: TGCGCCAGCACCGAACCCGACAAAGAGACCCAGTACTTC.

This clonotype showed up just a few times. The V call is TRBV29-1, the J call TRBJ2-7; D perhaps matches TRBD1 (5 bases). The germline V gene encodes CDR1 SQVTM and CDR2 ANQGSEA. This CDR3 is 13 amino acids long. V was shortened by 4 bases and J by 3 bases, with 13 bases between the two germline ends. The CDR3 region is CSVAEDSYYEQYF. In DNA, the CDR3 is TGCAGCGTTGCGGAAGACAGTTACTACGAGCAGTACTTC.

The chain couples TRBV7-9 to TRBJ1-2; TRBD1 agrees at 10 bases. CDR3 length equals 17 residues. Looked up from germline, CDR1 is SEHNR and CDR2 is FQNEAQ (reference sequence). The V gene end was trimmed by 4 bases and the J gene end by 3 bases; junction bases not matched to a gene: 11. The CDR3 nucleotides are TGTGCCAGCAGCTCCCCCGGGGACAGGGGTACCGACTATGGCTACACCTTC. This gives the protein CASSSPGDRGTDYGYTF.

This clonotype was seen many times. V and J are TRBV12-3 or TRBV12-4 and TRBJ1-4; no clear D. The CDR3 loop spans 12 amino acids. Trimming stripped 6 bases from V and 4 bases from J, with 6 bases between. The CDR3, as DNA: TGTGCCAGCAGGAACCTTAATGAAAAACTGTTTTTT. It specifies CASRNLNEKLFF.

J is TRBJ1-1 and V is TRBV6-2 or TRBV6-3, with D uncertain. The V gene lost 7 bases and the J gene lost 1 base, with 10 bases spanning the gap. The CDR3 is 13 amino acids. In germline, CDR1 is MNHEY, CDR2 SVGEGT. CDR3 DNA: TGTGCCAGCACCCCCCGAGGGAACACTGAAGCTTTCTTT. As protein: CASTPRGNTEAFF.

The chain joins TRBV7-2 to TRBJ1-4, with a tentative D call TRBD1 (6 bases). This CDR3 has 15 amino acids. With 5 bases removed from V and 7 bases from J, the gap between germline ends came to 17 bases. CDR1 and CDR2 from the germline V gene are SGHTA and FQGNSA. Here the CDR3 reads CASSKQVTGREKLFF. Here the CDR3 DNA reads TGTGCCAGCAGCAAGCAGGTCACAGGGCGTGAAAAACTGTTTTTT.